These 3 T cell receptor beta chains came from one sample sequenced in a study of T cells in tumors after PD-1 blockade. Here immunoSEQ multiplex PCR was the method, and the copy in TCRdb shows in-frame clones only, minus some. Counted here are approximately 13,000 clones, 65% to 85% occurring once; the ten biggest clones make up 25%. The sequences come from PBMCs, collected after anti-PD-1 treatment. The receptors derive from a human donor with basal cell carcinoma.

Here the CDR3 DNA reads TGTGCCAGCAGTACCGGACAGGGTTCCTACGAGCAGTACTTC. It translates to CASSTGQGSYEQYF. J is TRBJ2-7 and V is TRBV28; 8 nucleotides match TRBD1. V was clipped by 5 bases and J by 1 base; unmatched bases: 4. Germline V gives CDR1 MDHEN, CDR2 SYDVKM. The CDR3 loop spans 14 amino acids.

The chain has TRBV5-5 and TRBJ1-1; possibly TRBD1 for D (5 bases). Germline assignment: CDR1 SGHKS and CDR2 YYEKEE (reference sequence). The V end was cut by 1 base, the J end by 6 bases, with 19 bases between. CDR3 length: 16 residues. The CDR3 spells CASSLRGDERGSEAFF. In DNA form, the CDR3 reads TGTGCCAGCAGCTTGCGGGGGGACGAGAGGGGATCTGAAGCTTTCTTT.

This sequence joins TRBV6-5 and TRBJ2-7; possibly TRBD1 or TRBD2 for D (5 bases each). The CDR3 has 13 amino acids. V lost 5 bases to trimming and J lost 4 bases, with 12 bases between them. Germline assignment: CDR1 MNHEY and CDR2 SVGAGI. The CDR3 protein is CASSTGAEYEQYF. For the CDR3, the DNA is TGTGCCAGCAGTACCGGGGCCGAATACGAGCAGTACTTC.